The present T cell receptor (beta chain) was sequenced within a study of cytomegalovirus exposure and HLA in healthy donors. From germline, CDR1 is DFQATT and CDR2 SNEGSKA (reference sequence). This CDR3 is 10 amino acids long. Trimming removed 1 base at V and 14 bases at J, with 11 bases between. The PCR ran on 60 Vbeta and 13 Jbeta primers. Method: immunoSEQ multiplex PCR; TCRdb's copy keeps in-frame clones and lacks some. The top ten hold about 12% of the sample, which has 60,000 to 75,000 clones, about 78% seen once. Material for sequencing was PBMCs. This TCR came from a woman in her thirties or forties in good health and CMV-seropositive. The chain carries TRBV20-1 and TRBJ1-2; D not resolved. CDR3 region: CSARGGGRTF. CDR3 DNA sequence: TGCAGTGCTAGAGGCGGCGGGCGGACCTTC.